A selection of T cell receptor beta chains follows, all from one sample in a study of molecular identifiers for immune sequencing clone quantification. TCRdb reprocessed the PCR reads with MiXCR, giving one entry per CDR3 protein. The sample records 97,000 or so distinct CDR3 sequences, 35% being singletons. Sequencing was done on a sample of naive CD8+ T cells from blood, with Jurkat cell RNA spiked in. Receptors originate from a human donor in good health. Some libraries in this study had Jurkat cell RNA spiked in. Each CDR3 is given with its conserved first and last residue. The D gene is left open where the match is weak. Expanded clones are given a class, and other clones once, few, many or no size at all.

V	size	D	J	DNA	CDR3
TRBV20-1	once	NA	TRBJ2-3	TGCAGTGCTAGAAGGACGGTGGCAGATACGCAGTATTTT	CSARRTVADTQYF
TRBV7-6	few	NA	TRBJ1-1	TGTGCCAGCAGCGAGGGGTCGGGGGCCTTTGAAGCTTTCTTT	CASSEGSGAFEAFF
TRBV11-2	few	TRBD2	TRBJ2-1	TGTGCCAGCAGCTTTGTGACTAGCAGAAATTACAATGAGCAGTTCTTC	CASSFVTSRNYNEQFF
TRBV7-6	NA	NA	TRBJ1-1	TGTGCCAGCAGCCCAATCCTAGGGGCTGAAGCTTTCTTT	CASSPILGAEAFF
TRBV7-8	NA	TRBD2	TRBJ2-3	TGTGCCAGCAGCCCTTTAGCGGGAGGCCCAGAGACGCAGTATTTT	CASSPLAGGPETQYF
TRBV7-9	NA	NA	TRBJ2-3	TGTGCCAGCTTCAGGATGGAGGATACGCAGTATTTT	CASFRMEDTQYF
TRBV7-9	many	NA	TRBJ2-3	TGTGCCAGCAGCTACCCCTTTCCGGGACAAGATACGCAGTATTTT	CASSYPFPGQDTQYF
TRBV28	NA	NA	TRBJ2-7	TGTGCCAGCAGTTTCTCACAGGGAGGGCTATCCTACGAGCAGTACTTC	CASSFSQGGLSYEQYF
TRBV28	many	NA	TRBJ2-7	TGTGCCAGCAGCTATAGTCACTACGAGCAGTACTTC	CASSYSHYEQYF
TRBV28	NA	NA	TRBJ2-5	TGTGCCAGCAGTATCGGACTGTTCCAAGAGACCCAGTACTTC	CASSIGLFQETQYF
TRBV4-2	few	NA	TRBJ1-1	TGTGCCAGCAGCCAACCAGACGGGAACACTGAAGCTTTCTTT	CASSQPDGNTEAFF